Sequencing of this TCR beta chain was carried out in a study of breast tumors, draining lymph nodes, adjacent tissues. In its sample, this clonotype was seen many times. What it binds is unknown. A single record per CDR3 protein comes from TCRdb applying MiXCR to the multiplex PCR reads. This table holds about 130,000 distinct CDR3 sequences, less than 25% found once. Per the germline V gene, CDR1 is SGHAT and CDR2 is FQNNGV. Trimming removed 5 bases at V and 0 bases at J, with 10 bases between. This CDR3 spans 14 amino acids. Study-wide results and limits: Data fit most tumor T cells coming from lymph node, expanding in tumor. The lymph node origin of tumor T cells was framed as consistent with a hypothesis, not demonstrated. Tumor TCR diversity was below lymph nodes but above nontumor tissue.

The lymph nodes were axillary draining lymph nodes from breast cancer patients. The sample taken for sequencing was axillary lymph node tissue. The chain joins TRBV11-2 to TRBJ2-5, with unresolved D. The receptor's source is a female donor with breast cancer. Some clones in this sample may be carry-over from other donors' samples. The CDR3 DNA reads as TGTGCCAGCAGCCCACCTTCGAACCAAGAGACCCAGTACTTC. Translated, it gives CASSPPSNQETQYF. Variable domain in full (rest from reference TRBV11-2 and TRBJ2-5): EAGVAQSPRYKIIEKRQSVAFWCNPISGHATLYWYQQILGQGPKLLIQFQNNGVVDDSQLPKDRFSAERLKGVDSTLKIQPAKLEDSAVYLCASSPPSNQETQYFGPGTRLLVL.